A selection of T cell receptor beta chains follows, all from one sample in a study of blood T cell repertoires in COVID-19. Sequencing was performed with immunoSEQ multiplex PCR; in TCRdb, only in-frame clones are kept and a portion is missing. Of approximately 280,000 clones detected, about nine tenths appear once; the ten largest clones hold around 12%. Sequenced: peripheral blood. The receptors derive from a woman in her sixties with acute or convalescent COVID-19. The conserved cysteine and the conserved F or W are not part of the CDR3 here.

TRBJ1-1	TRBV7-8	ASSLDRNTEAF
TRBJ1-1	TRBV5-1	ASSSGLENTEAF
TRBJ1-2	TRBV28	ASSLVSSDGYT
TRBJ1-6	TRBV3-1/TRBV3-2	ASSQGGGANSPLH
TRBJ2-5	TRBV15	ATSRDPQAQETQY
TRBJ2-3	TRBV14	ASSQGGGGTDTQY
TRBJ2-2	TRBV6-2/TRBV6-3	ASSRTSGSPGELF
TRBJ2-1	TRBV19	ASTSGTIRANEQF
TRBJ1-2	TRBV7-9	ASSTDSYGYT
TRBJ1-5	TRBV10-3	AISESNGGNQPQH
TRBJ1-6	TRBV14	ASSQATGLSPLH
TRBJ2-5	TRBV11-2	ASTPGRETQY
TRBJ2-2	TRBV12-5	ASGSAPTGELF
TRBJ1-2	TRBV19	ASSAQGGNDYGYT
TRBJ1-6	TRBV28	ASSPQTAADNSPLH
TRBJ2-5	TRBV20-1	SATGEETQY
TRBJ2-7	TRBV2	ASSDETGASYEQY
TRBJ2-7	TRBV28	ASSPRQIYEQY
TRBJ1-2	TRBV10-3	AISESSTGIYGYT
TRBJ1-6	TRBV10-3	AISESVTDNSPLH
TRBJ1-1	TRBV4-3	ASSQVPRNTEAF
TRBJ2-7	TRBV28	ASSGADGSYEQY
TRBJ1-2	TRBV2	ASRTDYGYT
TRBJ1-2	TRBV28	ASSLQGATNYGYT
TRBJ1-2	TRBV4-3	ASRRTGVSGYT
TRBJ1-4	TRBV5-1	ASSEDSYTNEKLF
TRBJ1-4	TRBV5-1	ASSFLGQNNEKLF
TRBJ2-7	TRBV18	ASSLLDRPYSYEQY
TRBJ1-4	TRBV7-8	ASSFRRQGGSLNEKLF
TRBJ2-5	TRBV13	ASSFGRVETQY
TRBJ2-7	TRBV10-3	AISESVGGSYEQY
TRBJ1-6	TRBV7-2	ASSPRQGPDSPLH
TRBJ2-2	TRBV24-1	ATSSGRNTGELF
TRBJ2-5	TRBV27	ASSFSSWGGTSGGGTQY
TRBJ2-7	TRBV2	ASSVTGLYEQY
TRBJ2-1	TRBV28	ASSLAGPDNEQF
TRBJ1-5	TRBV5-1	ASSLNPLGQGDQPQH
TRBJ2-3	TRBV5-1	ASSRKAGPGSDTQY
TRBJ1-6	TRBV6-5	ASRRQGLDNSPLH
TRBJ2-3	TRBV24-1	ATSEYSGGRDTQY
TRBJ1-1	TRBV11-2	ASSLGQGTTEAF
TRBJ1-5	TRBV6-6	ASSYVGFARGQPQH
TRBJ2-2	TRBV10-3	AIRGPGTANTGELF
TRBJ2-7	TRBV7-9	ASSLWNGREYEQY
TRBJ2-3	TRBV15	ATDLGGGSTDTQY
TRBJ1-6	TRBV19	ASSRVGQGASPLH
TRBJ1-2	TRBV5-6	ASSSGQGYGYT
TRBJ2-7	TRBV9	ASSVGQGGYEQY
TRBJ2-3	TRBV4-3	ASSQQTSGVTDTQY
TRBJ1-1	TRBV9	ASSVGTGLMNTEAF
TRBJ1-4	TRBV4-3	ASSRSPGGNEKLF
TRBJ1-5	TRBV6-2/TRBV6-3	ASSHGQGKH
TRBJ2-1	TRBV9	ASTQSAGGNRNEQF
TRBJ2-3	TRBV5-1	ASSQGWARERTDTQY
TRBJ1-5	TRBV3-1/TRBV3-2	ASSRPGDQPQH
TRBJ1-1	TRBV29-1	SARGQGNTEAF
TRBJ1-5	TRBV12-3/TRBV12-4	ASSLEPEPQH
TRBJ2-7	TRBV6-5	AHTPGGKYEQY